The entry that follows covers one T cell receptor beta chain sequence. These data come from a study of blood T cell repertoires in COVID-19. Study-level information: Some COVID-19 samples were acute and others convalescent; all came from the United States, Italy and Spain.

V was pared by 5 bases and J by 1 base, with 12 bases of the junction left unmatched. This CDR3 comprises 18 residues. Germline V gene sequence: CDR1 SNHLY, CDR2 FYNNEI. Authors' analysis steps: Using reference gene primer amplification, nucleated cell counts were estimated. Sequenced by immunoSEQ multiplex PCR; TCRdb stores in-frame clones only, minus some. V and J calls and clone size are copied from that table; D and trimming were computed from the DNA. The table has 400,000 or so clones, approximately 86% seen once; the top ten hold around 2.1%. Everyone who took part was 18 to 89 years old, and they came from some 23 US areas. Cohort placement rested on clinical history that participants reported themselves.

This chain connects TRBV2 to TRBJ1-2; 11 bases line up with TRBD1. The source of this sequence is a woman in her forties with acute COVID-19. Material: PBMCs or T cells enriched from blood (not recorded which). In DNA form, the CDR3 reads TGTGCCAGCAGTCCCCAAGGTGGACAGGGGGCTCGTAACTATGGCTACACCTTC. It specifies CASSPQGGQGARNYGYTF.